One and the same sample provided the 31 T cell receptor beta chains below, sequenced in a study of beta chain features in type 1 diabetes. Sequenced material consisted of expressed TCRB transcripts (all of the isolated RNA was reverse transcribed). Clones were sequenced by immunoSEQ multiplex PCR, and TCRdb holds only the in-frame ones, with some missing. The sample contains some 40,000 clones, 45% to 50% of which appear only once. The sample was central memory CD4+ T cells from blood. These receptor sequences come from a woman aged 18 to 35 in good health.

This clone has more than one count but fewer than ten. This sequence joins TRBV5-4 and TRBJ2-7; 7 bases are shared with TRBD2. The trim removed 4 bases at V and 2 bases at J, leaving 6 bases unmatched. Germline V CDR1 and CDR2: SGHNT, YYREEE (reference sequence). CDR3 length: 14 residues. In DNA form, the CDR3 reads TGTGCCAGCAGCCGGAGCGGGAACCCCTACGAGCAGTACTTC. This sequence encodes CASSRSGNPYEQYF. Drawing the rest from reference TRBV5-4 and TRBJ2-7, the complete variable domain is ETGVTQSPTHLIKTRGQQVTLRCSSQSGHNTVSWYQQALGQGPQFIFQYYREEENGRGNFPPRFSGLQFPNYSSELNVNALELDDSALYLCASSRSGNPYEQYFGPGTRLTVT.

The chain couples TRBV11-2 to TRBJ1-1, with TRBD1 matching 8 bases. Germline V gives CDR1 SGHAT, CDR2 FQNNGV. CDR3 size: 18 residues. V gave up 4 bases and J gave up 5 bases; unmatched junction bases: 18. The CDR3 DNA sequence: TGTGCCAGCAGCTACGCGCATGGACAGGGACAAACGGGGACTGAAGCTTTCTTT. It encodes CASSYAHGQGQTGTEAFF.

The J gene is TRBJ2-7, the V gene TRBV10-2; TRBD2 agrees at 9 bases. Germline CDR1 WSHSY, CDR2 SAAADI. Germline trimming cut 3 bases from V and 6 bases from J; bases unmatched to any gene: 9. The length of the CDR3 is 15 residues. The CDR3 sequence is CASSDPRLAVAEQYF. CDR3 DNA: TGCGCCAGCAGTGACCCAAGACTAGCGGTTGCCGAGCAGTACTTC.

CDR3 DNA sequence: TGTGCCAGCAGCCCATACGCAGAATCACCCCTCCACTTT. Amino acids: CASSPYAESPLHF. The chain joins TRBV7-8 to TRBJ1-6; no reliable D call. Germline values: CDR1 SGHVS, CDR2 FQNEAQ. This CDR3 region has 13 residues. V was clipped by 5 bases and J by 10 bases, with 12 bases between them. Looking up the rest from reference TRBV7-8 and TRBJ1-6 gives the full variable domain: GAGVSQSPRYKVAKRGQDVALRCDPISGHVSLFWYQQALGQGPEFLTYFQNEAQLDKSGLPSDRFFAERPEGSVSTLKIQRTQQEDSAVYLCASSPYAESPLHFGNGTRLTVT.

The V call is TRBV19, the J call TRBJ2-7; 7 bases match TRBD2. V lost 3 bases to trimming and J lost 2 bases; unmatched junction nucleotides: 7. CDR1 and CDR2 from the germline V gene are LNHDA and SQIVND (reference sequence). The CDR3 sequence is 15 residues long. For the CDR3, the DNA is TGTGCCAGTAGTATTTCTAGCGGCCCCACCTACGAGCAGTACTTC. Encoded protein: CASSISSGPTYEQYF.

In DNA, the CDR3 is TGTGCCAGCAGTTACGGGACAGGGGTAGGGAAGCAGTTCTTC. Translation: CASSYGTGVGKQFF. The chain uses TRBV6-5 and TRBJ2-1; 10 bases match TRBD1. The J segment lost 11 bases and the V segment lost 2 bases, leaving 6 bases of the junction unmatched. Germline V gene sequence: CDR1 MNHEY, CDR2 SVGAGI. The CDR3 extends over 14 amino acids.

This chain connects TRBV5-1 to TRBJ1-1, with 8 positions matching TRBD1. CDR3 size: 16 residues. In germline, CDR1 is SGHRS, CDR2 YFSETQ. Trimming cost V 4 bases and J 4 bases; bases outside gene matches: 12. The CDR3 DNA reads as TGCGCCAGCAGCCTCACTTCCGGACAGGGAAGCACTGAAGCTTTCTTT. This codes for CASSLTSGQGSTEAFF. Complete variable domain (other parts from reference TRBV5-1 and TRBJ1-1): KAGVTQTPRYLIKTRGQQVTLSCSPISGHRSVSWYQQTPGQGLQFLFEYFSETQRNKGNFPGRFSGRQFSNSRSEMNVSTLELGDSALYLCASSLTSGQGSTEAFFGQGTRLTVV.

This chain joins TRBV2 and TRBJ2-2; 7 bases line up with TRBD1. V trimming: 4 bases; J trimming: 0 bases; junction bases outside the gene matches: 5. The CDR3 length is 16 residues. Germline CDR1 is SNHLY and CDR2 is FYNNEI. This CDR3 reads CASSGTGSANTGELFF. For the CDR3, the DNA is TGTGCCAGCAGTGGGACAGGCTCCGCGAACACCGGGGAGCTGTTTTTT.

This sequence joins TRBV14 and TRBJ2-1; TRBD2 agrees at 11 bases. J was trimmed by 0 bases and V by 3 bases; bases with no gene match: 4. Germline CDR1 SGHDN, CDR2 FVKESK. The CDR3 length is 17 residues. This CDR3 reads CASSHVAGGSSYNEQFF. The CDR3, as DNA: TGTGCCAGCAGCCATGTAGCGGGAGGGAGCTCCTACAATGAGCAGTTCTTC.

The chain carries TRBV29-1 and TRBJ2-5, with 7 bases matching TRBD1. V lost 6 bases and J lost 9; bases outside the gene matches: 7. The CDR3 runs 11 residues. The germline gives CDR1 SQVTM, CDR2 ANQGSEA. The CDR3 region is CSVDRDSAQYF. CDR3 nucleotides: TGCAGCGTCGACAGGGATTCGGCCCAGTACTTC.

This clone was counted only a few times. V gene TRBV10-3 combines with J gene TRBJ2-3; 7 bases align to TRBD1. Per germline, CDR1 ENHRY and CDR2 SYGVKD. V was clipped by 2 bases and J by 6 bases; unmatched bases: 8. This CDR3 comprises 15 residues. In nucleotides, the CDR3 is TGTGCCATCAGTGAGCCGGGACAGCGTCGGGATACGCAGTATTTT. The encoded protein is CAISEPGQRRDTQYF.

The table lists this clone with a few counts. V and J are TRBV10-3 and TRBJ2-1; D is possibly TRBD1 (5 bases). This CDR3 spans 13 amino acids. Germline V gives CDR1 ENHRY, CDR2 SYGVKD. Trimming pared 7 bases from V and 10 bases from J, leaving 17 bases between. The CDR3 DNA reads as TGTGCCATCACCCCCTTCCTAAAGGGGGAGCAGTTCTTC. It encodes CAITPFLKGEQFF.

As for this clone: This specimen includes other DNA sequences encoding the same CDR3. CDR3 amino acids: CASSPPGQGSYEQYF. The CDR3 bases are TGTGCCAGCAGCCCCCCCGGACAGGGGTCCTACGAGCAGTACTTC. The chain carries TRBV13 and TRBJ2-7, with TRBD1 matching 9 bases. V lost 5 bases and J lost 1; bases outside the gene matches: 6. Looked up from germline, CDR1 is PRHDT and CDR2 is FYEKMQ (reference sequence). CDR3 length: 15 residues.

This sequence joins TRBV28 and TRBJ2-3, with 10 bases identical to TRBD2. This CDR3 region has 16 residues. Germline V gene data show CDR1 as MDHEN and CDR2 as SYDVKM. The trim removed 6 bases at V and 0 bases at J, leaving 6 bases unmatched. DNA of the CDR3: TGTGCCAGCAGCAAGATAGCGGGAGGTAGCACAGATACGCAGTATTTT. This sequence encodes CASSKIAGGSTDTQYF. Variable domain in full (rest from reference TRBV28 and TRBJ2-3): DVKVTQSSRYLVKRTGEKVFLECVQDMDHENMFWYRQDPGLGLRLIYFSYDVKMKEKGDIPEGYSVSREKKERFSLILESASTNQTSMYLCASSKIAGGSTDTQYFGPGTRLTVL.

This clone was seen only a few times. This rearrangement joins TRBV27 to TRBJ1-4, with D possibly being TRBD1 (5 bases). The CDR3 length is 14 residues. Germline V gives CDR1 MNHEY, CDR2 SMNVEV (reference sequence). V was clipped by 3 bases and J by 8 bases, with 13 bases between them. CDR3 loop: CASSFNGGREKLFF. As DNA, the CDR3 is TGTGCCAGCAGTTTTAACGGGGGTAGGGAAAAACTGTTTTTT.

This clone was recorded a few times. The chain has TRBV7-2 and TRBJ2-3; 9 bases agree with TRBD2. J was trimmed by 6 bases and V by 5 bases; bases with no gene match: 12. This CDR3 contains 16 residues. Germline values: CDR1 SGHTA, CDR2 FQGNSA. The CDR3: CASSDFVREGHDTQYF. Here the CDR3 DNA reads TGTGCCAGCAGCGACTTCGTGCGGGAGGGCCACGATACGCAGTATTTT.

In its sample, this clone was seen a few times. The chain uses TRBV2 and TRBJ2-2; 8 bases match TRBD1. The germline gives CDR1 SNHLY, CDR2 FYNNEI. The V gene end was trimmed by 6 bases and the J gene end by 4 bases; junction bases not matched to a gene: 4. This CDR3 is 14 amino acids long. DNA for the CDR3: TGTGCCAGCAGCGGACAGGGAGGCACCGGGGAGCTGTTTTTT. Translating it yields CASSGQGGTGELFF.

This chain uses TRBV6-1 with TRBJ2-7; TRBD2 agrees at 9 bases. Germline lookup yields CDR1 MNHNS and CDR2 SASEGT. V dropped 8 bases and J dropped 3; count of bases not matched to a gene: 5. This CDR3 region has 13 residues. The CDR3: CASGTSRDYEQYF. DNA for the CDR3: TGTGCCAGCGGGACTAGCAGAGACTACGAGCAGTACTTC.

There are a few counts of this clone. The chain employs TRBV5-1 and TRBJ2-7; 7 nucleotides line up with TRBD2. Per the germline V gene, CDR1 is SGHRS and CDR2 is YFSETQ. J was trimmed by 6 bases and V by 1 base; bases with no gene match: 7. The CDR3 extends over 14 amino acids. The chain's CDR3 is CASSLLGGGSEQYF. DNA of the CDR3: TGCGCCAGCAGCTTGTTGGGGGGGGGAAGCGAGCAGTACTTC.

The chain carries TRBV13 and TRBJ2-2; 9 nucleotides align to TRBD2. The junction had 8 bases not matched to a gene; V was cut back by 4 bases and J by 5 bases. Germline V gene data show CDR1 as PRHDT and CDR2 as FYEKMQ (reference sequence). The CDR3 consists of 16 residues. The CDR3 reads CASSSDLAGRTGELFF. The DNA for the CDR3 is TGTGCCAGCAGCTCGGACCTAGCGGGAAGGACCGGGGAGCTGTTTTTT.

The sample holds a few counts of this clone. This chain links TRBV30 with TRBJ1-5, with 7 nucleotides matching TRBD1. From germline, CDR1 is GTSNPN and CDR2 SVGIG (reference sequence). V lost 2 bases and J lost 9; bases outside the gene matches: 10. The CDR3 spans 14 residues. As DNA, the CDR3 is TGTGCCTGGAGTCGACCAGAGACAGGGAGGCCCCAGCATTTT. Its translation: CAWSRPETGRPQHF.

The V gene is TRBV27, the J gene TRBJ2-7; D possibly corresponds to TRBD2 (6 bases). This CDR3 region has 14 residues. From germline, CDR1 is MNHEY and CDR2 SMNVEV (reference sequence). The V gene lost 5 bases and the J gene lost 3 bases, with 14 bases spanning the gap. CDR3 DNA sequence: TGTGCCAGCAGTAAAGACGGACTATTCTACGAGCAGTACTTC. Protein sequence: CASSKDGLFYEQYF.

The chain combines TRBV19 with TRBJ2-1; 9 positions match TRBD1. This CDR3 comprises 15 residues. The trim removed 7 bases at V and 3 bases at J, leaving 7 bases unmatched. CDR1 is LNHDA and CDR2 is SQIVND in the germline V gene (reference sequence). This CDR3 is CASTPGTGSYNEQFF. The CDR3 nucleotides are TGTGCCAGTACCCCCGGGACAGGGAGCTACAATGAGCAGTTCTTC.

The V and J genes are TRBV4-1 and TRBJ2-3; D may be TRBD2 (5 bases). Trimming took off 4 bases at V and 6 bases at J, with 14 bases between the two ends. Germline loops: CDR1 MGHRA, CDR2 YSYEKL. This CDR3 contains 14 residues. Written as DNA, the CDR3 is TGCGCCAGCAGCCTTCCCGAGGGAGTTGATACGCAGTATTTT. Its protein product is CASSLPEGVDTQYF.

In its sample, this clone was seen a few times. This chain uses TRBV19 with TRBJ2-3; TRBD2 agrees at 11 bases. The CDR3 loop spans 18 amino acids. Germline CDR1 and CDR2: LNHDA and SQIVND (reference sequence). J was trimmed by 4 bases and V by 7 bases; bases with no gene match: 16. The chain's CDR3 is CASTPYGTSGSWSDTQYF. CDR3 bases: TGTGCCAGTACACCCTACGGGACTAGCGGTAGTTGGTCAGATACGCAGTATTTT.

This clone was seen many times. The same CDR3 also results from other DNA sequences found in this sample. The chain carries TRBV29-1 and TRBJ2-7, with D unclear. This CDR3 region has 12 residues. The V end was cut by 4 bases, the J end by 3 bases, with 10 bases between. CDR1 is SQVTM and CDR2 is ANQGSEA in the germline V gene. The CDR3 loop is CSVGSGLYEQYF. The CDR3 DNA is TGCAGCGTTGGATCAGGCCTCTACGAGCAGTACTTC.

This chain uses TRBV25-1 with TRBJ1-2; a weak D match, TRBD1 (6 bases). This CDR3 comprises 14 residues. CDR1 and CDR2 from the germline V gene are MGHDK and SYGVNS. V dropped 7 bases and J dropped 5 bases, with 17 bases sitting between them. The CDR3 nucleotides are TGTGCCAGCACTCAGGGGACCGGGGAGTATGGCTACACCTTC. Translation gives CASTQGTGEYGYTF.

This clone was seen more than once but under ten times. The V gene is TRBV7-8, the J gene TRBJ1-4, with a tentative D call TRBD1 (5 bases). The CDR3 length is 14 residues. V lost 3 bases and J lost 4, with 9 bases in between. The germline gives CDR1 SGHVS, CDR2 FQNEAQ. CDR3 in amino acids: CASSFGGDNEKLFF. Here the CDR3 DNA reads TGTGCCAGCAGCTTCGGGGGGGATAATGAAAAACTGTTTTTT.

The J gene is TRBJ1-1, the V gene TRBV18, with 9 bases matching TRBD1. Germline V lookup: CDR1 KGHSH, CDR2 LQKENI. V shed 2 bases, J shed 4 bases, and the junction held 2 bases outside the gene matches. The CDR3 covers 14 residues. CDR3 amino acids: CASSPKTGGTEAFF. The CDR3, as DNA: TGTGCCAGCTCACCAAAGACAGGGGGCACTGAAGCTTTCTTT.

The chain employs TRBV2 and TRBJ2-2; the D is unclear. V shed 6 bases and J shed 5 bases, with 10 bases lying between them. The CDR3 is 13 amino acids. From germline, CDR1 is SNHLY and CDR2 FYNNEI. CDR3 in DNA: TGTGCCAGCAGGGGTACAGAAACCGGGGAGCTGTTTTTT. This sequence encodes CASRGTETGELFF.

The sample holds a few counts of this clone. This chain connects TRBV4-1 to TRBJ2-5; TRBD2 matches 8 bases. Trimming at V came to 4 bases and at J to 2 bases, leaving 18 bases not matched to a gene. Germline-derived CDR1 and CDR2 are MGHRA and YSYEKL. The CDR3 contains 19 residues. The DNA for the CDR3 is TGCGCCAGCAGCCGAATTCGGGGAGTGAGCGGGAGAGGACAAGAGACCCAGTACTTC. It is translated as CASSRIRGVSGRGQETQYF.